The rows below give T cell receptor beta chains drawn from one sample of a study of glioma-infiltrating T cells after dendritic cell vaccination. Measured with immunoSEQ multiplex PCR; TCRdb has only the in-frame clones, and not every one. The data contain over 55,000 clones, about four fifths of them seen just once; the ten biggest clones take up 7% to 9.5%. The specimen comprised blood, sampled before dendritic cell vaccination. The receptors shown here come from a human donor with glioblastoma. Both conserved end residues are part of each CDR3. D genes are given only for firm matches. Size values are once, few and many counts, or a class for expanded clones, and some rows have none.

J: TRBJ1-1; size: .; D: .; V: TRBV30; length: 13; DNA: TGTGCCTGGAGTGTTTACAGCGGCACTGAAGCTTTCTTT; CDR3: CAWSVYSGTEAFF
J: TRBJ2-1; size: .; D: TRBD2; V: TRBV30; length: 16; DNA: TGTGCCTGGAGTGTAAAGCGGGGGGAGAACTACAATGAGCAGTTCTTC; CDR3: CAWSVKRGENYNEQFF
J: TRBJ2-3; size: .; D: TRBD2; V: TRBV6-5; length: 16; DNA: TGTGCCAGCAGTTATTTGAGCGGGGGGTTGGTAGATACGCAGTATTTT; CDR3: CASSYLSGGLVDTQYF
J: TRBJ1-1; size: .; D: .; V: TRBV4-3; length: 14; DNA: TGCGCCAGCAGCCAAGATAGAAAGAACACTGAAGCTTTCTTT; CDR3: CASSQDRKNTEAFF
J: TRBJ1-1; size: .; D: .; V: TRBV6-5; length: 14; DNA: TGTGCCAGCAGTTACTCGGCAGGGAATCTGAAGGCTTTCTTT; CDR3: CASSYSAGNLKAFF
J: TRBJ2-1; size: .; D: .; V: TRBV14; length: 14; DNA: TGTGCCAGCGGGGGGTATGGGAGTTACAATGAGCAGTTCTTC; CDR3: CASGGYGSYNEQFF
J: TRBJ1-2; size: .; D: .; V: TRBV18; length: 13; DNA: TGTGCCAGCTCACTTTCTATTAACTATGGCTACACCTTC; CDR3: CASSLSINYGYTF
J: TRBJ1-6; size: .; D: .; V: TRBV5-5; length: 13; DNA: TGTGCCAGCACCCTCAACTCCGATTCACCCCTCCACTTT; CDR3: CASTLNSDSPLHF
J: TRBJ1-3; size: .; D: .; V: TRBV7-2; length: 12; DNA: TGTGCCACATCGAACCGGGGGAACACCATATATTTT; CDR3: CATSNRGNTIYF
J: TRBJ2-7; size: .; D: .; V: TRBV27; length: 16; DNA: TGTGCCAGCAGTTTATTCTCTAGTGGGACACCTGGGGAGCAGTACTTC; CDR3: CASSLFSSGTPGEQYF
J: TRBJ2-7; size: .; D: .; V: TRBV18; length: 13; DNA: TGTGCCAGCTCACCCGGGACAACTTACGAGCAGTACTTC; CDR3: CASSPGTTYEQYF
J: TRBJ2-3; size: .; D: .; V: TRBV6-1; length: 15; DNA: TGTGCCAGCAGAGACCGGGACTCAAACGCGGATACGCAGTATTTT; CDR3: CASRDRDSNADTQYF
J: TRBJ1-1; size: many; D: .; V: TRBV7-9; length: 13; DNA: TGTGCCAGCAGCTTATCCGCGTACACTGAAGCTTTCTTT; CDR3: CASSLSAYTEAFF
J: TRBJ1-1; size: few; D: .; V: TRBV4-1; length: 16; DNA: TGCGCCAGCAGCCAACCCCCGCGGGCGGGCAGCACTGAAGCTTTCTTT; CDR3: CASSQPPRAGSTEAFF
J: TRBJ2-1; size: .; D: .; V: TRBV7-3; length: 16; DNA: TGTGCCAGCAGCCCCACAGGATCAGCGGGCTACAATGAGCAGTTCTTC; CDR3: CASSPTGSAGYNEQFF
J: TRBJ2-1; size: .; D: TRBD2; V: TRBV27; length: 14; DNA: TGTGCCAGCAGTTCGGGGGGTCTCTACAATGAGCAGTTCTTC; CDR3: CASSSGGLYNEQFF
J: TRBJ2-7; size: .; D: .; V: TRBV15; length: 14; DNA: TGTGCCACCAGCAGAGATCTTTTCGGGTCGGGGCAGTACTTC; CDR3: CATSRDLFGSGQYF
J: TRBJ1-3; size: .; D: TRBD1; V: TRBV18; length: 15; DNA: TGTGCCAGCTCACCAGGACAGGGGGCTGGAAACACCATATATTTT; CDR3: CASSPGQGAGNTIYF
J: TRBJ1-1; size: .; D: TRBD1; V: TRBV5-6; length: 15; DNA: TGTGCCAGCAGGGACGGGCCGGGACAGGGCACTGAAGCTTTCTTT; CDR3: CASRDGPGQGTEAFF
J: TRBJ1-2; size: .; D: .; V: TRBV7-6; length: 12; DNA: TGTGCCAGCAGCTTAGGAGGGGGAGGCTACACCTTC; CDR3: CASSLGGGGYTF
J: TRBJ1-1; size: .; D: .; V: TRBV27; length: 15; DNA: TGTGCCAGCAGTTCTATGGGGGGGAGGAACACTGAAGCTTTCTTT; CDR3: CASSSMGGRNTEAFF
J: TRBJ1-5; size: .; D: .; V: TRBV28; length: 13; DNA: TGTGCCAGCTCTGAGGGCAGCGGGCAGCCCCAGCATTTT; CDR3: CASSEGSGQPQHF
J: TRBJ1-4; size: .; D: TRBD1; V: TRBV30; length: 15; DNA: TGTGCCTGGAGCGGACAGGGGGGAGATAATGAAAAACTGTTTTTT; CDR3: CAWSGQGGDNEKLFF
J: TRBJ1-3; size: .; D: .; V: TRBV30; length: 13; DNA: TGTGCCTGGAGTCGAGGGTCTGGAAACACCATATATTTT; CDR3: CAWSRGSGNTIYF
J: TRBJ1-2; size: .; D: .; V: TRBV25-1; length: 13; DNA: TGTGCCAGCAGCCTAGGGGGGGCGGGGGGCTACACCTTC; CDR3: CASSLGGAGGYTF
J: TRBJ1-1; size: .; D: .; V: TRBV5-1; length: 14; DNA: TGCGCCAGCATGGTCTCTGGAGGATACACTGAAGCTTTCTTT; CDR3: CASMVSGGYTEAFF
J: TRBJ1-3; size: .; D: .; V: TRBV4-1; length: 15; DNA: TGCGCCAGCAGCCAACACGAGGGCTCTGGAAACACCATATATTTT; CDR3: CASSQHEGSGNTIYF
J: TRBJ1-1; size: .; D: .; V: TRBV9; length: 15; DNA: TGTGCCAGCAGCTATACTGTAAATATGAACACTGAAGCTTTCTTT; CDR3: CASSYTVNMNTEAFF
J: TRBJ1-2; size: once; D: TRBD1; V: TRBV2; length: 16; DNA: TGTGCCAGCAGTCGGGACAGGGGGGGCAGAAACTATGGCTACACCTTC; CDR3: CASSRDRGGRNYGYTF
J: TRBJ2-7; size: .; D: .; V: TRBV9; length: 16; DNA: TGTGCCAGCAGTCGCTTGGCGGGCGGGCCCTCCTACGAGCAGTACTTC; CDR3: CASSRLAGGPSYEQYF
J: TRBJ2-6; size: .; D: .; V: TRBV7-8; length: 14; DNA: TGTGCCTCCAGCGCAGGGGTTGGGGCCAACGTCCTGACTTTC; CDR3: CASSAGVGANVLTF
J: TRBJ2-2; size: .; D: .; V: TRBV5-6; length: 15; DNA: TGTGCCAGCAGCTTGGGGAGCGTGGAGGCCGGGGAGCTGTTTTTT; CDR3: CASSLGSVEAGELFF
J: TRBJ2-5; size: .; D: .; V: TRBV5-4; length: 13; DNA: TGTGCCAGCAGCTTGGTTGGCCGAGAGACCCAGTACTTC; CDR3: CASSLVGRETQYF
J: TRBJ2-7; size: .; D: TRBD2; V: TRBV20-1; length: 11; DNA: TGCAGTGCAGCAACTAGCGACGAGCAGTACTTC; CDR3: CSAATSDEQYF
J: TRBJ1-5; size: .; D: TRBD1; V: TRBV2; length: 14; DNA: TGTGCCAGCGGCAAGGGGACAGGGCACCAGCCCCAGCATTTT; CDR3: CASGKGTGHQPQHF
J: TRBJ2-2; size: .; D: .; V: TRBV4-3; length: 16; DNA: TGCGCCAGCAGCCAATTCAGGCCTGGAACCACCGGGGAGCTGTTTTTT; CDR3: CASSQFRPGTTGELFF
J: TRBJ2-7; size: .; D: TRBD1; V: TRBV5-6; length: 14; DNA: TGTGCCAGCAGCTTGGGGACAGGGGTTAACGAGCAGTACTTC; CDR3: CASSLGTGVNEQYF
J: TRBJ2-2; size: .; D: TRBD2; V: TRBV5-1; length: 18; DNA: TGCGCCAGCAGCCCGCTGGGCAGCGGGGGGACTGAGGGCGGGGAGCTGTTTTTT; CDR3: CASSPLGSGGTEGGELFF
J: TRBJ1-2; size: .; D: TRBD1; V: TRBV7-9; length: 19; DNA: TGTGCCAGCAGCTTCATCTCCGGGACAGGGGGCGCGAAGCTCTATGGCTACACCTTC; CDR3: CASSFISGTGGAKLYGYTF
J: TRBJ1-5; size: .; D: .; V: TRBV6-1; length: 16; DNA: TGTGCCAGCAGTGAAGACCGACCAGGGGGCAATCAGCCCCAGCATTTT; CDR3: CASSEDRPGGNQPQHF
J: TRBJ1-1; size: .; D: .; V: TRBV5-1; length: 13; DNA: TGCGCCAGCCGAATAGAAAGGAACACTGAAGCTTTCTTT; CDR3: CASRIERNTEAFF
J: TRBJ1-1; size: once; D: .; V: TRBV6-6; length: 11; DNA: TGTGCCAGCGGAGAGAACACTGAAGCTTTCTTT; CDR3: CASGENTEAFF
J: TRBJ2-5; size: .; D: TRBD1; V: TRBV7-7; length: 15; DNA: TGTGCTAGCAGCTTCCTTACAGGGGGAACAGAGACCCAGTACTTC; CDR3: CASSFLTGGTETQYF
J: TRBJ2-1; size: .; D: .; V: TRBV20-1; length: 11; DNA: TGCAGTGGAACCGGGGGCAATGAGCAGTTCTTC; CDR3: CSGTGGNEQFF
J: TRBJ2-7; size: .; D: .; V: TRBV2; length: 12; DNA: TGTGCCAGCAGCTACGACGGGTACGAGCAGTACTTC; CDR3: CASSYDGYEQYF
J: TRBJ1-1; size: .; D: .; V: TRBV5-1; length: 15; DNA: TGCGCCAGCAGCTTGGGAGGGCGGGAAGAGACTGAAGCTTTCTTT; CDR3: CASSLGGREETEAFF
J: TRBJ2-3; size: .; D: TRBD1; V: TRBV6-1; length: 13; DNA: TGTGCCAGCAGTGATACACAGGGGGATACGCAGTATTTT; CDR3: CASSDTQGDTQYF
J: TRBJ1-1; size: .; D: .; V: TRBV7-8; length: 15; DNA: TGTGCCAGCAGCTTTCAGACAGGCCCGGACACTGAAGCTTTCTTT; CDR3: CASSFQTGPDTEAFF
J: TRBJ1-2; size: .; D: .; V: TRBV19; length: 15; DNA: TGTGCCAGTAGTATAGATCGTGAGACAGCCTATCGCTACACCTTC; CDR3: CASSIDRETAYRYTF
J: TRBJ1-2; size: .; D: TRBD1; V: TRBV5-6; length: 18; DNA: TGTGCCAGCAGCTTGACCCACCGACAGGGGGCAGCGAACTATGGCTACACCTTC; CDR3: CASSLTHRQGAANYGYTF
J: TRBJ1-5; size: .; D: .; V: TRBV11-1; length: 15; DNA: TGTGCCAGCAGCTTAGAAGGGGCGAGCAATCAGCCCCAGCATTTT; CDR3: CASSLEGASNQPQHF
J: TRBJ2-1; size: .; D: .; V: TRBV5-4; length: 15; DNA: TGTGCCAGCAGACAAAATCAAAGATCCAACAATGAGCAGTTCTTC; CDR3: CASRQNQRSNNEQFF
J: TRBJ1-2; size: .; D: TRBD1; V: TRBV4-1; length: 15; DNA: TGCGCCAGCAGCCAAGACAGGGGGCCTAACTATGGCTACACCTTC; CDR3: CASSQDRGPNYGYTF
J: TRBJ2-2; size: .; D: TRBD2; V: TRBV19; length: 17; DNA: TGTGCCAGTAGTATGCCCCGGGTTAGCGGGGGGGCCGGGGAGCTGTTTTTT; CDR3: CASSMPRVSGGAGELFF
J: TRBJ2-7; size: few; D: TRBD1; V: TRBV2; length: 13; DNA: TGTGCCAGCAGTGAAGACAGGGGCGACGAGCAGTACTTC; CDR3: CASSEDRGDEQYF
J: TRBJ1-2; size: .; D: .; V: TRBV4-1; length: 12; DNA: TGCGCCAGCAGCCACCGTTCCGGGGGGGAAACCTTC; CDR3: CASSHRSGGETF
J: TRBJ1-3; size: once; D: TRBD1; V: TRBV2; length: 15; DNA: TGTGCCAGCCTATCACAGGGGCTTTCTGGAAACACCATATATTTT; CDR3: CASLSQGLSGNTIYF
J: TRBJ2-6; size: .; D: .; V: TRBV6-5; length: 15; DNA: TGTGCCAGCAGTTACCTGAGGTCTGGGGCCAACGTCCTGACTTTC; CDR3: CASSYLRSGANVLTF
J: TRBJ1-2; size: few; D: TRBD1; V: TRBV9; length: 14; DNA: TGTGCCAGCAGCGCCCAAACAGGGGGAGGAGGCTACACCTTC; CDR3: CASSAQTGGGGYTF